Presented here are 10 T cell receptor beta chains from one specimen sequenced in a study of breast tumors, draining lymph nodes, adjacent tissues (dated by TCRdb to about 2016). The library was produced with multiplex PCR. The listed sequencing device is Illumina HiSeq 2000. TCRdb reworked the public reads: Q25 trimming with fastp, MiXCR clone assembly, productive beta chains retained. Entries that share a CDR3 protein sequence are merged under the most common genes and DNA. This sample holds some 250,000 distinct CDR3 sequences; under 35% were observed only once. The ten most abundant clones make up about 3.3% of the sample. The lymph node samples were taken from the axillary draining lymph nodes of breast cancer patients. The sequenced material came from axillary lymph node tissue. The receptors were gathered from a female donor with breast cancer. Some clones in this sample may be carry-over from other donors' samples.

This clonotype was recorded at least ten times. The rearrangement links TRBV7-2 to TRBJ2-7; TRBD2 agrees at 9 bases. The CDR3 is made up of 14 amino acids. Germline V gene data show CDR1 as SGHTA and CDR2 as FQGNSA. After removal of 2 bases from V and 3 bases from J, the junction contained 2 bases not matched to a gene. CDR3 bases: TGTGCCAGCAGCTTATTTAGCGGGGGCTACGAGCAGTACTTC. It is translated as CASSLFSGGYEQYF.

The rearrangement uses TRBV20-1 and TRBJ1-6, with a weak D call TRBD1 (5 bases). Per germline, CDR1 DFQATT and CDR2 SNEGSKA (reference sequence). V lost 0 bases to trimming and J lost 10 bases, with 19 bases between them. The CDR3 sequence is 16 residues long. CDR3 region: CSAREGGRGSGSPLHF. DNA for the CDR3: TGCAGTGCTAGAGAGGGGGGACGGGGATCTGGGTCACCCCTCCACTTT.

About this clonotype: One end of the junction fails to match germline, which may point to a read error. The CDR3: CANSFRTDTQYF. In nucleotides, the CDR3 is TGTGCCAACAGCTTCCGCACAGATACGCAGTATTTT. This chain uses TRBV11-3 with TRBJ2-3; unclear D gene. The CDR3 sequence is 12 residues long. CDR1 is SGHNT and CDR2 is YENEEA in the germline V gene.

This clonotype was counted only a few times. The chain is built from TRBV27 and TRBJ2-5; 13 nucleotides match TRBD2. The CDR3 extends over 16 amino acids. Germline V lookup: CDR1 MNHEY, CDR2 SMNVEV (reference sequence). With V trimmed by 5 bases and J by 5 bases, 8 bases remained unmatched. The CDR3 sequence: CASSPGTSGVRETQYF. DNA for the CDR3: TGTGCCAGCAGTCCTGGGACTAGCGGGGTCCGGGAGACCCAGTACTTC.

This clonotype was observed many times. V gene TRBV5-1 combines with J gene TRBJ2-2; the match to TRBD1 covers 7 bases. The CDR3 covers 14 residues. CDR1 is SGHRS and CDR2 is YFSETQ in the germline V gene. The ends lost 4 bases at V and 7 bases at J; junction bases unmatched: 7. CDR3 sequence (DNA): TGCGCCAGCAGCCGCGACAGGGCGGGCGGGGAGCTGTTTTTT. The encoded protein is CASSRDRAGGELFF. Drawing the rest from reference TRBV5-1 and TRBJ2-2, the complete variable domain is KAGVTQTPRYLIKTRGQQVTLSCSPISGHRSVSWYQQTPGQGLQFLFEYFSETQRNKGNFPGRFSGRQFSNSRSEMNVSTLELGDSALYLCASSRDRAGGELFFGEGSRLTVL.

This clonotype showed up many times. The chain links TRBV20-1 to TRBJ1-2; 11 bases match TRBD1. Trimming removed 4 bases from V and 8 bases from J; junction bases left unmatched: 9. CDR3 length: 14 residues. In germline, CDR1 is DFQATT, CDR2 SNEGSKA (reference sequence). CDR3 nucleotide sequence: TGCAGTGCTATCCCCCCGGGACAGGGGGAAGGCTACACCTTC. Translated: CSAIPPGQGEGYTF.

The chain uses TRBV6-1 and TRBJ1-5; a possible D gene is TRBD1 (6 bases). V lost 7 bases and J lost 3, with 13 bases in between. The CDR3 runs to 14 residues. Looked up from germline, CDR1 is MNHNS and CDR2 is SASEGT. The CDR3 loop reads CASTSQGVNQPQHF. The CDR3 bases are TGTGCCAGCACGTCACAGGGCGTCAATCAGCCCCAGCATTTT.

The CDR3 region is CSARGLGSFSEQFF. CDR3 in DNA: TGCAGTGCTAGAGGACTCGGGAGCTTCTCTGAGCAGTTCTTC. The chain combines TRBV20-1 with TRBJ2-1, with D possibly TRBD2 on 6 matching bases. The CDR3 spans 14 residues. The V gene's germline CDR1 is DFQATT and CDR2 SNEGSKA (reference sequence). The germline V and J ends were trimmed by 1 base and 9 bases, with 16 bases remaining between them.

The sample holds many counts of this clonotype. J is TRBJ2-3 and V is TRBV7-9; TRBD2 matches 12 bases. The CDR3 runs 14 residues. CDR1 is SEHNR, CDR2 FQNEAQ, per germline (reference sequence). Trimming at V came to 8 bases and at J to 5 bases, leaving 5 bases not matched to a gene. Here the CDR3 reads CASLQLAGGDTQYF. As DNA, the CDR3 is TGTGCCAGCCTACAACTAGCGGGAGGAGATACGCAGTATTTT. Filled out from reference TRBV7-9 and TRBJ2-3, the complete variable domain reads DTGVSQNPRHKITKRGQNVTFRCDPISEHNRLYWYRQTLGQGPEFLTYFQNEAQLEKSRLLSDRFSAERPKGSFSTLEIQRTEQGDSAMYLCASLQLAGGDTQYFGPGTRLTVL.

This clonotype was counted many times. The rearrangement links TRBV9 to TRBJ2-1, with D maybe TRBD1 (5 bases). The CDR3 is 15 amino acids. V was cut by 5 bases and J by 8 bases, with 20 bases left in between. Per germline, CDR1 SGDLS and CDR2 YYNGEE. In DNA form, the CDR3 reads TGTGCCAGCAGTACCCAGGCAGGGCGCCCCGATGAGCAGTTCTTC. It is translated as CASSTQAGRPDEQFF.